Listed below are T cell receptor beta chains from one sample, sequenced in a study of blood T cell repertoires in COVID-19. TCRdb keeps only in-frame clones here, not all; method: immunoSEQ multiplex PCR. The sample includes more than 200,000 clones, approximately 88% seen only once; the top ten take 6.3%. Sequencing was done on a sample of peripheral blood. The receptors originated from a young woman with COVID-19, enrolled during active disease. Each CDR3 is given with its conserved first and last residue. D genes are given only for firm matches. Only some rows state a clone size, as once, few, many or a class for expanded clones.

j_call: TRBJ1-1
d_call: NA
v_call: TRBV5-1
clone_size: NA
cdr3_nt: TGCGCCAGCAGCTCTCGCCAGTCGAACACTGAAGCTTTCTTT
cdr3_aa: CASSSRQSNTEAFF

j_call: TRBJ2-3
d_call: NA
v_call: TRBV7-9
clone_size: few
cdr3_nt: TGTGCCGGAGGAGGACTGTTCACAGATACGCAGTATTTT
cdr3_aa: CAGGGLFTDTQYF

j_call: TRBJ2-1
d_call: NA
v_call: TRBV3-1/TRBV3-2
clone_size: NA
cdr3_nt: TGTGCCAGCAGCCCCCCCCCAGCGGAGGCGTACAATGAGCAGTTCTTC
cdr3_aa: CASSPPPAEAYNEQFF

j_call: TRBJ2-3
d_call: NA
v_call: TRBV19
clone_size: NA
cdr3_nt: TGTGCCAGTAGTATAGATAGGCCAGGGCGGGATACGCAGTATTTT
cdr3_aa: CASSIDRPGRDTQYF

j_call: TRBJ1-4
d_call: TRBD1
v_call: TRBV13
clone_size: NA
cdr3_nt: TGTGCCAGCAGCCCCGGGACAGGGAGCGAAAAACTGTTTTTT
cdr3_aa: CASSPGTGSEKLFF

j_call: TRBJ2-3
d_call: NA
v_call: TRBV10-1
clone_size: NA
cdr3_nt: TGCGCCAGCAGTGACGGACTCTCTCAAGATACGCAGTATTTT
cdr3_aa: CASSDGLSQDTQYF

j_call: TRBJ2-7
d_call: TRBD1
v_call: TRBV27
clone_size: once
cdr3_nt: TGTGCCAGCAGTTTTACAGGGGCCTACGAGCAGTACTTC
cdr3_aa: CASSFTGAYEQYF

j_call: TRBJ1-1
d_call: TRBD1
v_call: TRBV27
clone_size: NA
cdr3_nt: TGTGCCAGCAGTTTCTCCAGGGGGCCTGGCACTGAAGCTTTCTTT
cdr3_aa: CASSFSRGPGTEAFF

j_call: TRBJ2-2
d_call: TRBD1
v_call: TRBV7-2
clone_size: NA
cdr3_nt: TGTGCCAGCAGCTTGGGACAGGTCAACACCGGGGAGCTGTTTTTT
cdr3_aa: CASSLGQVNTGELFF

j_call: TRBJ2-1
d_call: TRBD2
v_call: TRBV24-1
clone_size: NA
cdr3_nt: TGTGCCACCAGTGTTCCGCGGACTAGCGCTTACAATGAGCAGTTCTTC
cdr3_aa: CATSVPRTSAYNEQFF

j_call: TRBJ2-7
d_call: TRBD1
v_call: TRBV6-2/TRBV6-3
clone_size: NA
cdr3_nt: TGTGCCAGCAGTTACTCCGGGACAGAGTTCTACGAGCAGTACTTC
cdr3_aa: CASSYSGTEFYEQYF

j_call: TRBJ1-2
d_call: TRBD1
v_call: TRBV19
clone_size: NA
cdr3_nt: TGTGCCAGTAGTATTCTCACCGGGACAGGGGGACATGGCTACACCTTC
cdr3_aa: CASSILTGTGGHGYTF

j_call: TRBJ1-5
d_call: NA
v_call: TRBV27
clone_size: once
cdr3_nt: TGTGCCAGCAGTTTAAGCCTCTATAGCAATCAGCCCCAGCATTTT
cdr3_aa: CASSLSLYSNQPQHF

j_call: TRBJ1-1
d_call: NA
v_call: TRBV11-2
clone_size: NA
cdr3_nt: TGTGCCAGCAGCTTGGGCCAGGGGACTGAAGCTTTCTTT
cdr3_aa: CASSLGQGTEAFF

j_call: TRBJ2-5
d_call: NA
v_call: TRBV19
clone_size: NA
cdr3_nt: TGTGCCAGTAGTAGGTTTCCGGGTGTAAGCGAGACCCAGTACTTC
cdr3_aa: CASSRFPGVSETQYF

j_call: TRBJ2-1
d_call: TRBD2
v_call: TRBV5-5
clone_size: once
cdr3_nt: TGTGCCAGCAGCCCAAGACTAGCGGGAGGCCATGAGCAGTTCTTC
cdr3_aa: CASSPRLAGGHEQFF

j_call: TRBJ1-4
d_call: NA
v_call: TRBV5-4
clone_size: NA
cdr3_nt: TGTGCCAGCAGCTTGGCCCCGGGAGGGAATGAAAAACTGTTTTTT
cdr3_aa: CASSLAPGGNEKLFF

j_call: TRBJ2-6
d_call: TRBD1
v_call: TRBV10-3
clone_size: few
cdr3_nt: TGTGCCATCAGTGGGACAGGGTTCGGGGCCAACGTCCTGACTTTC
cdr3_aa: CAISGTGFGANVLTF

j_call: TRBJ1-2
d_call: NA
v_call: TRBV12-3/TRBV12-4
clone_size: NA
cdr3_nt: TGTGCCAGCAGTTCCAACAGAAACTATGGCTACACCTTC
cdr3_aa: CASSSNRNYGYTF

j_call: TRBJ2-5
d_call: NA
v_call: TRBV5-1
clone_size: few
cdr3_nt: TGCGCCAGCAGCTTGGCCTCAGCAGGGGCGGAGACCCAGTACTTC
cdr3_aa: CASSLASAGAETQYF

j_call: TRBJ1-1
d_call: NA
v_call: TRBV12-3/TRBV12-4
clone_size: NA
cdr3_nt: TGTGCCAGCAGTTTAGGCAGAAACACTGAAGCTTTCTTT
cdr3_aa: CASSLGRNTEAFF

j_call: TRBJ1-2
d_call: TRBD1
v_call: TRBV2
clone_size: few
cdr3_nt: TGTGCCAGCAGCTCCCTGGGGACAGGCTATGGCTACACCTTC
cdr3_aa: CASSSLGTGYGYTF

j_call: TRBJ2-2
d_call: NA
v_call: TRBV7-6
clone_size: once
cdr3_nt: TGTGCCAGCAGCCATGCGTTGGGGGGTCAACCCGGGGAGCTGTTTTTT
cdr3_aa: CASSHALGGQPGELFF

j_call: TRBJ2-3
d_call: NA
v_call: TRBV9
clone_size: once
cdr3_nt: TGTGCCAGCAGCGTGGTGGCTAGCCAACCAGATACGCAGTATTTT
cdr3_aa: CASSVVASQPDTQYF

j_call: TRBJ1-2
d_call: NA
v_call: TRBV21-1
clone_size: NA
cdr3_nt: TGTGCCAGCAGCGAGTCAGGGAATGGCTACACCTTC
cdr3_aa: CASSESGNGYTF

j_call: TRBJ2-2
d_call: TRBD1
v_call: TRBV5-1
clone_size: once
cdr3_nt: TGCGCCAGCAGCTTGGGGTTCTCTTGTAGCGCCGGGACAGTGGACACCGGGGAGCTGTTTTTT
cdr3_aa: CASSLGFSCSAGTVDTGELFF

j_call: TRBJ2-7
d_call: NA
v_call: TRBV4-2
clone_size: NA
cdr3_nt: TGTGCCAGCAGCCACATCCTTCAGGGGGGTATTTGGGGCGAGCAGTACTTC
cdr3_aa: CASSHILQGGIWGEQYF

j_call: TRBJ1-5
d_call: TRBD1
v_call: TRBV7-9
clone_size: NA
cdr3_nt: TGTGCCAGCAGCCTTGGGGCAGGGGGCGGTCAGCCCCAGCATTTT
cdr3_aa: CASSLGAGGGQPQHF

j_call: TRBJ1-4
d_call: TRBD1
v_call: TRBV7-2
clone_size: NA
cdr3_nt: TGTGCCAGCAGCTTGACAGGGTTTAATGAAAAACTGTTTTTT
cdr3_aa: CASSLTGFNEKLFF

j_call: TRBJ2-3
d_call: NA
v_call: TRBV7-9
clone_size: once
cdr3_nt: TGTGCCAGCAGCTCCGACCGGAGATTTGGCACAGATACGCAGTATTTT
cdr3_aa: CASSSDRRFGTDTQYF

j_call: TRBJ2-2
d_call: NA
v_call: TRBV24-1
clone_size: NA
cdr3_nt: TGTGCCACCAGTGATTTAGCGGCAGGCGGCACCGGGGAGCTGTTTTTT
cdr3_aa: CATSDLAAGGTGELFF

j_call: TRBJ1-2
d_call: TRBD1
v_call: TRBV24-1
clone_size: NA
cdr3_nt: TGTGCCACCAGTGACTCCGGGACAGCGTATGGCTACACCTTC
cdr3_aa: CATSDSGTAYGYTF

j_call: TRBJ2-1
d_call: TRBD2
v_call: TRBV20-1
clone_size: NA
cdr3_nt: TGCAGTGCTAGTTTGCTCATGCGGGAGACCACCTACAATGAGCAGTTCTTC
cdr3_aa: CSASLLMRETTYNEQFF

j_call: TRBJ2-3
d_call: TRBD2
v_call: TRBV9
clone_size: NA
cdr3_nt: TGTGCCAGCAGCCTCGGAGCGGGGTTCGCAGATACGCAGTATTTT
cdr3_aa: CASSLGAGFADTQYF

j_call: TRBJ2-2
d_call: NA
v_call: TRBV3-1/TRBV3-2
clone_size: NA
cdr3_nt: TGTGCCAGCAGCCAACAGCGACTCGGGGAGCTGTTTTTT
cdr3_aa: CASSQQRLGELFF

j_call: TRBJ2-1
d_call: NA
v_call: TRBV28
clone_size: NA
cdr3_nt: TGTGCCAGCAGTTTCTCCTCTATGGTAAATGAGCAGTTCTTC
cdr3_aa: CASSFSSMVNEQFF

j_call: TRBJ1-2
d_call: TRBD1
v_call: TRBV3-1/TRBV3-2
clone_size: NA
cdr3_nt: TGTGCCAGCAGCCAAGCTCACAGGGGGCACTATGGCTACACCTTC
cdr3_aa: CASSQAHRGHYGYTF

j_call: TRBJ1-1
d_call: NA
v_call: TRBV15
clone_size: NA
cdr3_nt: TGTGCCACCAGCAGACTCGGGCAGGGGCAACATTATGAAGCTTTCTTT
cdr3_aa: CATSRLGQGQHYEAFF

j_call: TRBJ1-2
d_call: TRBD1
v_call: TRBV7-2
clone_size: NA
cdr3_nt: TGTGCCAGCAGTCCCCGGACAGGGCAGCCGTATGGCTACACCTTC
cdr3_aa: CASSPRTGQPYGYTF

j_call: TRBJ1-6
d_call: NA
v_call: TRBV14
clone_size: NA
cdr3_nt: TGTGCCAGCAGCCAGTCAGGGAACTATAATTCACCCCTCCACTTT
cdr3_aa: CASSQSGNYNSPLHF

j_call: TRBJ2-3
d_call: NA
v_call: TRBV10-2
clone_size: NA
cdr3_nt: TGCGCCAGCGGGCCGGGGGGCGGAACAGATACGCAGTATTTT
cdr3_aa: CASGPGGGTDTQYF

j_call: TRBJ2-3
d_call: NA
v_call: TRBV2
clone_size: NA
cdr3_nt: TGTGCCAGCAATAAGCTAGACGATGGCACAGATACGCAGTATTTT
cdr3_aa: CASNKLDDGTDTQYF

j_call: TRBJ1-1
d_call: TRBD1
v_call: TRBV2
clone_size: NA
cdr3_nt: TGTGCCAGCGGACGGGACCGCAGGGGGATGGGGACTGAAGCTTTCTTT
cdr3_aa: CASGRDRRGMGTEAFF

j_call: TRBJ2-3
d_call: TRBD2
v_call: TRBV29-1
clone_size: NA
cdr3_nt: TGCAGCGTTGACGGACTAGCGAGGGGAGATACGCAGTATTTT
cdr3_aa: CSVDGLARGDTQYF

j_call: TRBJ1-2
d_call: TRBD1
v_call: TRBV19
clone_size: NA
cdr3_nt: TGTGCCAGTAGTGTACAGGGGGACTCTAACTATGGCTACACCTTC
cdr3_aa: CASSVQGDSNYGYTF

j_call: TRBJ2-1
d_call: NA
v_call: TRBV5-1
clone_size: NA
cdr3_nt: TGCGCCAGCAGCTCCAGGTACAATGAGCAGTTCTTC
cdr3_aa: CASSSRYNEQFF

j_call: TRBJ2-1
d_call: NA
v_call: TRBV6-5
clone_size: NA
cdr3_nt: TGTGCCAGCAGTTACCCTGGGGGCACGGGGAATGAGCAGTTCTTC
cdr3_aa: CASSYPGGTGNEQFF

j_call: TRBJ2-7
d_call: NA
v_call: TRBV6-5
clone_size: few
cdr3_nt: TGTGCCAGCGGGCGGACCGGGAACCGGCACTTC
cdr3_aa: CASGRTGNRHF

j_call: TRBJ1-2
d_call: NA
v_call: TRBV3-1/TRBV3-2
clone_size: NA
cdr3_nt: TGTGCCAGCAGCACCCGAGGAGGTGGCTATGGCTACACCTTC
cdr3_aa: CASSTRGGGYGYTF